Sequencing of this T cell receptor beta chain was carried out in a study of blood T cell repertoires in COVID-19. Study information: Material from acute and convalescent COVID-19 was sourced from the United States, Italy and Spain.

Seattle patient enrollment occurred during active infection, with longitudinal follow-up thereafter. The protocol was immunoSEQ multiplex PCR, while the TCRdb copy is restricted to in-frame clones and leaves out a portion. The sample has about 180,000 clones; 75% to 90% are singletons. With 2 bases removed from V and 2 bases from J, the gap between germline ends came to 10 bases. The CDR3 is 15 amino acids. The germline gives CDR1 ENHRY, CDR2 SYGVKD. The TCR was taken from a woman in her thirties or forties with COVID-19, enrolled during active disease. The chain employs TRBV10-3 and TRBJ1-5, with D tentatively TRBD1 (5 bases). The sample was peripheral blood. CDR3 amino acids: CAISEIGVGNQPQHF. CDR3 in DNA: TGTGCCATCAGTGAGATAGGGGTGGGCAATCAGCCCCAGCATTTT.